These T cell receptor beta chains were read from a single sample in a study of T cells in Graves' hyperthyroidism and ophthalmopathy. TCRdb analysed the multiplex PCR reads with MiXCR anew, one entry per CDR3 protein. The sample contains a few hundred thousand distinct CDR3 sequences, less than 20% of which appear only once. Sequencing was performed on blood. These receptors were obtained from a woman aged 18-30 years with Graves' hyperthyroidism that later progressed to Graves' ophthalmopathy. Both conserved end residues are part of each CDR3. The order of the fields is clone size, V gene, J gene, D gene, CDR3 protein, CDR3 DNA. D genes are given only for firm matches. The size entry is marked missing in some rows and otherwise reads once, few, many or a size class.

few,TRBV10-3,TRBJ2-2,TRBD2,CAISEIGAGGPGELFF,TGTGCCATCAGTGAGATTGGAGCGGGAGGGCCCGGGGAGCTGTTTTTT
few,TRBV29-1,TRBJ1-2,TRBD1,CSVEMDRGHGYTF,TGCAGCGTTGAGATGGACAGGGGACATGGCTACACCTTC
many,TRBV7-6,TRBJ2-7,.,CASSLGPLGEQYF,TGTGCCAGCAGCCTCGGACCCCTCGGGGAGCAGTACTTC
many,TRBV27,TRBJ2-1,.,CASSLEGFGSYNEQFF,TGTGCCAGCAGTTTAGAAGGTTTTGGCTCCTACAATGAGCAGTTCTTC
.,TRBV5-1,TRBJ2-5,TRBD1,CASGTGQSGWETQYF,TGCGCCAGCGGCACGGGACAGTCTGGGTGGGAGACCCAGTACTTC
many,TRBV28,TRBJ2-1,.,CASTPDPPTLGGMDEQFF,TGTGCCAGCACCCCGGACCCCCCGACTCTAGGAGGCATGGATGAGCAGTTCTTC
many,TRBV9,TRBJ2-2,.,CASSVGGHRTGELFF,TGTGCCAGCAGCGTAGGGGGACACAGAACCGGGGAGCTGTTTTTT
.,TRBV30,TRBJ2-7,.,CAWSVTGVYEQYF,TGTGCCTGGAGTGTAACCGGGGTCTACGAGCAGTACTTC
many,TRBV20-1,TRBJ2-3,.,CSASKSSGSDTQYF,TGCAGTGCTAGCAAGTCTAGTGGTTCAGATACGCAGTATTTT
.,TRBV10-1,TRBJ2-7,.,CAITPGVPLSYEQYF,TGTGCCATCACCCCAGGGGTACCCCTCTCCTACGAGCAGTACTTC
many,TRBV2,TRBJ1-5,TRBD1,CASSRVTGGFEPQHF,TGTGCCAGCAGTAGGGTCACAGGGGGCTTTGAGCCCCAGCATTTT
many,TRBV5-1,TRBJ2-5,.,CASSVQETQYF,TGCGCCAGCAGCGTACAAGAGACCCAGTACTTC
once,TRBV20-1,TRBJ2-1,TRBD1,CSADGRDRGYNEQFF,TGCAGTGCGGATGGGCGGGACAGGGGGTACAATGAGCAGTTCTTC
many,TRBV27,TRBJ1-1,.,CASSLKTNTEAFF,TGTGCCAGCAGTTTAAAGACAAACACTGAAGCTTTCTTT
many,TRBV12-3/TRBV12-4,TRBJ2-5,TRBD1,CASSPNLGQGAQETQYF,TGTGCCAGCAGTCCTAACCTCGGACAGGGGGCTCAAGAGACCCAGTACTTC
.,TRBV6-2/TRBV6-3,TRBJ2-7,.,CASSSQGGTYEQYF,TGTGCCAGCAGCTCCCAGGGGGGCACCTACGAGCAGTACTTC
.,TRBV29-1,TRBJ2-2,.,CSAQAGELFF,TGCAGCGCCCAGGCCGGGGAGCTGTTTTTT
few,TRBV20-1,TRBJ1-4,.,CSAAVEATNEKLFF,TGCAGTGCTGCCGTGGAGGCAACTAATGAAAAACTGTTTTTT
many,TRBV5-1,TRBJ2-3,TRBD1,CASSSDRYTDTQYF,TGCGCCAGCAGCTCGGACAGGTACACAGATACGCAGTATTTT
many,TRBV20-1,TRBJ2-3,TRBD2,CSASKRESTDTQYF,TGCAGTGCTAGTAAGCGGGAAAGCACAGATACGCAGTATTTT
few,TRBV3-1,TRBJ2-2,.,CASSQVRSVVFPGELFF,TGTGCCAGCAGCCAAGTGAGATCGGTAGTTTTCCCCGGGGAGCTGTTTTTT
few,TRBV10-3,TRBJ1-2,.,CATKEGLPLGYTF,TGTGCCACAAAGGAGGGCCTTCCGTTGGGCTACACCTTC
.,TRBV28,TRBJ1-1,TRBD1,CASSLLPGGGNTEAFF,TGTGCCAGCAGTTTACTCCCAGGGGGAGGAAACACTGAAGCTTTCTTT
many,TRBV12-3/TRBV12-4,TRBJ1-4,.,CASSIASPLRDEKLFF,TGTGCCAGCAGTATAGCCAGCCCGCTAAGGGATGAAAAACTGTTTTTT